What follows are 26 T cell receptor beta chains derived from one specimen sequenced in a study of T cells in Graves' hyperthyroidism and ophthalmopathy. Amplification targeted TCR beta CDR3 regions from RNA transcripts. Researchers ran a first-round RT-PCR on the TCR CDR3 using the HTBI primer set. TCRdb called the multiplex PCR reads again in MiXCR, with one record for every CDR3 protein. The sample shows about 700,000 distinct CDR3 sequences, 45% of them seen only once. Sequenced input: peripheral blood or thyroid tissue (not recorded which). The source of these receptors is an adult man with Graves' disease, either hyperthyroidism or ophthalmopathy (not recorded which).

This clonotype was observed at least ten times. The rearrangement uses TRBV2 and TRBJ1-1; D is ambiguous. Between the trimmed V and J ends, which lost 0 bases and 8 bases, there was a span of 10 bases. Germline CDR1 and CDR2: SNHLY and FYNNEI. The CDR3 has 13 residues. The CDR3 bases are TGTGCCAGCAGTGAAGCGGAAGTAGGGGAAGCTTTCTTT. This gives the protein CASSEAEVGEAFF. The full variable domain, completed using reference TRBV2 and TRBJ1-1, is EPEVTQTPSHQVTQMGQEVILRCVPISNHLYFYWYRQILGQKVEFLVSFYNNEISEKSEIFDDQFSVERPDGSNFTLKIRSTKLEDSAMYFCASSEAEVGEAFFGQGTRLTVV.

This rearrangement joins TRBV7-2 to TRBJ1-4, with 8 bases that match TRBD1. The CDR3 covers 16 residues. Unmatched junction bases numbered 8, after V lost 3 bases and J lost 5 bases. In germline, CDR1 is SGHTA, CDR2 FQGNSA. The CDR3 DNA reads TGTGCCAGCAGCTTTCCCACCGGGACAGGAAATGAAAAACTGTTTTTT. Translated: CASSFPTGTGNEKLFF. Variable domain in full (rest from reference TRBV7-2 and TRBJ1-4): GAGVSQSPSNKVTEKGKDVELRCDPISGHTALYWYRQSLGQGLEFLIYFQGNSAPDKSGLPSDRFSAERTGGSVSTLTIQRTQQEDSAVYLCASSFPTGTGNEKLFFGSGTQLSVL.

This clonotype was seen at least ten times. The chain recombines TRBV7-9 with TRBJ1-2; the match to TRBD1 covers 8 bases. The CDR3 sequence is 17 residues long. With 5 bases clipped from V and 3 bases from J, the junction kept 14 bases outside the gene matches. CDR1 is SEHNR and CDR2 is FQNEAQ in the germline V gene (reference sequence). Written as DNA, the CDR3 is TGTGCCAGCAGCCAACCCTCAACGGGACAGGCCGACTATGGCTACACCTTC. This translates into CASSQPSTGQADYGYTF.

This clonotype was seen repeatedly, ten times or more. V usage is TRBV10-3 and J usage is TRBJ1-6; D is undetermined. Trimming removed 3 bases at V and 0 bases at J, with 9 bases between. The germline gives CDR1 ENHRY, CDR2 SYGVKD. The CDR3 has 16 residues. CDR3 DNA sequence: TGTGCCATCAGTGACGGAGCGAGCTCCTATAATTCACCCCTCCACTTT. This gives the protein CAISDGASSYNSPLHF.

This clonotype was seen repeatedly, ten times or more. This sequence joins TRBV10-3 and TRBJ1-1; 7 nucleotides line up with TRBD1. Germline V gene lookup returns CDR1 ENHRY and CDR2 SYGVKD. The CDR3 has 13 residues. After removal of 6 bases from V and 3 bases from J, the junction contained 4 bases not matched to a gene. The CDR3 region has the DNA TGTGCCATCAGGCAGGGGGAACACACTGAAGCTTTCTTT. This sequence encodes CAIRQGEHTEAFF.

As concerns this clonotype: Mismatch with germline at one junction end may stem from a read error. The V gene is TRBV29-1, the J gene TRBJ1-1; TRBD1 might be the D (5 bases). The length of the CDR3 is 13 residues. Germline-derived CDR1 and CDR2 are SQVTM and ANQGSEA. Here the CDR3 reads CAFSGIWNTEAFF. CDR3 bases: TGTGCCTTTTCAGGGATTTGGAACACTGAAGCTTTCTTT.

The chain combines TRBV29-1 with TRBJ2-7, with a weak D call TRBD2 (6 bases). The V gene lost 3 bases and the J gene lost 0 bases, with 18 bases spanning the gap. Germline V gives CDR1 SQVTM, CDR2 ANQGSEA. This CDR3 contains 16 residues. CDR3 coding DNA: TGCAGCGTTGACGGGCTAGCGAGCCCAAGCTCCTACGAGCAGTACTTC. Translation: CSVDGLASPSSYEQYF.

J is TRBJ1-4 and V is TRBV7-9; 7 bases fit TRBD1. Germline V gene lookup returns CDR1 SEHNR and CDR2 FQNEAQ (reference sequence). CDR3 length: 17 residues. V shed 4 bases, J shed 8 bases, and the junction held 16 bases outside the gene matches. CDR3 nucleotide sequence: TGTGCCAGCAGCTCTCCCCTTGACAGGGTGGTAGGCGAAAAACTGTTTTTT. Translation gives CASSSPLDRVVGEKLFF.

The chain joins TRBV24-1 to TRBJ1-3; D gene unclear. The CDR3 covers 15 residues. V gave up 3 bases and J gave up 2 bases, with 10 bases separating them. In germline, CDR1 is KGHDR, CDR2 SFDVKD. The DNA of the CDR3 is TGTGCCACCAGTGATGGGGTATCTACTGGAAACACCATATATTTT. It specifies CATSDGVSTGNTIYF.

The rearrangement joins TRBV7-9 to TRBJ2-5, with 16 bases lining up with TRBD2. Germline CDR1 reads SEHNR; CDR2 reads FQNEAQ (reference sequence). The CDR3 covers 20 residues. J lost 8 bases, V lost 4 bases, and 19 bases had no gene match. For the CDR3, the DNA is TGTGCCAGCAGCTCTTCTCCGGGACTAGCGGGGGGGCCAGGGATTGACACCCAGTACTTC. Translated: CASSSSPGLAGGPGIDTQYF.

This clonotype was found a few times. The chain uses TRBV7-9 and TRBJ1-2; 9 nucleotides line up with TRBD1. The V gene's germline CDR1 is SEHNR and CDR2 FQNEAQ (reference sequence). The CDR3 is 15 amino acids. V lost 6 bases and J lost 4; bases outside the gene matches: 9. The CDR3 DNA sequence: TGTGCCAGCAGTTATCGGGACAGGGAAAGCTATGGCTACACCTTC. Protein product: CASSYRDRESYGYTF.

Only a few counts were recorded for this clonotype. The chain joins TRBV5-1 to TRBJ1-4; D is uncertain. Per the germline V gene, CDR1 is SGHRS and CDR2 is YFSETQ. The germline V and J ends were trimmed by 2 bases and 7 bases, with 15 bases remaining between them. The length of the CDR3 is 15 residues. The CDR3 DNA sequence: TGCGCCAGCAGCTTAAGAGGGATGGATAGTGAAAAACTGTTTTTT. Amino acid sequence: CASSLRGMDSEKLFF. The entire variable domain, with the rest obtained from reference TRBV5-1 and TRBJ1-4, is as follows: KAGVTQTPRYLIKTRGQQVTLSCSPISGHRSVSWYQQTPGQGLQFLFEYFSETQRNKGNFPGRFSGRQFSNSRSEMNVSTLELGDSALYLCASSLRGMDSEKLFFGSGTQLSVL.

A remark on this clonotype: At one boundary the junction diverges from the germline segment, which might be a read error. The V gene is TRBV25-1, the J gene TRBJ1-1, with 8 bases aligning to TRBD1. In germline, CDR1 is MGHDK, CDR2 SYGVNS. This CDR3 has 15 amino acids. In nucleotides, the CDR3 is TGTGCCAGCAGTGCACTGACAGGGGTGAACACTAAAGCTTTCTTT. It translates to CASSALTGVNTKAFF.

This clonotype was picked up many times. V and J are TRBV20-1 and TRBJ2-5; D gene unclear. The CDR3 sequence is 10 residues long. Germline-derived CDR1 and CDR2 are DFQATT and SNEGSKA (reference sequence). V lost 4 bases and J lost 2, with 2 bases in between. CDR3 sequence reads: CSATQETQYF. CDR3 DNA sequence: TGCAGTGCTACGCAAGAGACCCAGTACTTC.

Regarding this clonotype: Relative to the germline gene, one junction end is altered; a read error may explain this. The V and J genes are TRBV6-5 and TRBJ1-2, with D possibly TRBD1 on 5 matching bases. Germline V gene sequence: CDR1 MNHEY, CDR2 SVGAGI. The CDR3 runs to 13 residues. The CDR3 is CAGSARQNYGYTF. CDR3 nucleotide sequence: TGTGCCGGCAGTGCCCGACAGAACTATGGCTACACCTTC.

The chain recombines TRBV2 with TRBJ1-4, with 8 bases matching TRBD1. CDR1 and CDR2 from the germline V gene are SNHLY and FYNNEI. Germline trimming cut 3 bases from V and 14 bases from J; bases unmatched to any gene: 2. The CDR3 runs 11 residues. In DNA form, the CDR3 reads TGTGCCAGCAGTGATCGACAGGGGCTGTTTTTT. It specifies CASSDRQGLFF.

This clonotype was seen ten or more times. The rearrangement links TRBV15 to TRBJ2-5, with unresolved D. The germline CDR1 and CDR2 sequences are LNHNV and YYDKDF (reference sequence). V was clipped by 3 bases and J by 1 base, with 9 bases between them. This CDR3 is 14 amino acids long. Here the CDR3 DNA reads TGTGCCACCAGCAGTGTTAGGGCCCAAGAGACCCAGTACTTC. Translated: CATSSVRAQETQYF.

This clonotype was seen at least ten times. V and J are TRBV24-1 and TRBJ2-6; D not resolved. The germline CDR1 and CDR2 sequences are KGHDR and SFDVKD. V shed 5 bases and J shed 0 bases, with 10 bases lying between them. CDR3 length equals 16 residues. The CDR3 sequence is CATSVTSPSGANVLTF. CDR3 bases: TGTGCCACCAGTGTGACCAGCCCCTCTGGGGCCAACGTCCTGACTTTC.

At least ten counts were recorded for this clonotype. CDR3 in amino acids: CASRTPQGTEAFF. Here the CDR3 DNA reads TGTGCCAGCAGGACTCCACAGGGGACTGAAGCTTTCTTT. The chain carries TRBV2 and TRBJ1-1, with 7 bases fitting TRBD1. J lost 5 bases, V lost 6 bases, and 6 bases had no gene match. The CDR3 length is 13 residues. The germline CDR1 and CDR2 sequences are SNHLY and FYNNEI.

With respect to this clonotype: A read error may be the cause here, since a much bigger clone is one base away. V gene TRBV2 combines with J gene TRBJ1-4; TRBD1 matches 9 bases. CDR1 is SNHLY, CDR2 FYNNEI, per germline. The CDR3 is 15 residues long. Here the CDR3 reads CASSGTGTTNEKLVF. Written as DNA, the CDR3 is TGTGCCAGCAGCGGGACAGGGACGACTAATGAAAAACTGGTTTTT.

This chain links TRBV12-3 or TRBV12-4 with TRBJ1-5; perhaps TRBD1 as D (5 bases). Trimming took off 4 bases at V and 4 bases at J, with 8 bases between the two ends. This CDR3 spans 13 amino acids. The CDR3 nucleotides read TGTGCCAGCAGTTCGTACAGGAATCAGCCCCAGCATTTT. Residues: CASSSYRNQPQHF.

This clonotype was counted a few times. The rearrangement links TRBV19 to TRBJ1-2, with 10 bases matching TRBD1. J gave up 3 bases and V 11 bases, and 15 bases lay outside the gene matches. This CDR3 is built from 16 residues. Per germline, CDR1 LNHDA and CDR2 SQIVND (reference sequence). The CDR3 spells CASSRGGQGYYYGYTF. CDR3 nucleotides: TGTGCCTCCTCGCGGGGGGGACAGGGGTACTACTATGGCTACACCTTC.

The sample holds a few counts of this clonotype. V gene TRBV7-9 combines with J gene TRBJ2-5; weak D call: TRBD2 (5 bases). V lost 4 bases and J lost 2, with 8 bases in between. The germline CDR1 and CDR2 sequences are SEHNR and FQNEAQ (reference sequence). This CDR3 contains 13 residues. This CDR3 is CASSSTGQETQYF. CDR3 bases: TGTGCCAGCAGCTCCACGGGACAAGAGACCCAGTACTTC.

The DNA of the CDR3 is TGCAGCGTACGGGACGGCGGGACAGATCAGCCCCAGCATTTT. This gives the protein CSVRDGGTDQPQHF. The gene calls are TRBV29-1 and TRBJ1-5; 7 bases agree with TRBD1. Looked up from germline, CDR1 is SQVTM and CDR2 is ANQGSEA. V shed 6 bases, J shed 5 bases, and the junction held 10 bases outside the gene matches. The CDR3 sequence is 14 residues long. Combining the CDR3 with reference TRBV29-1 and TRBJ1-5 gives the whole variable domain SAVISQKPSRDICQRGTSLTIQCQVDSQVTMMFWYRQQPGQSLTLIATANQGSEATYESGFVIDKFPISRPNLTFSTLTVSNMSPEDSSIYLCSVRDGGTDQPQHFGDGTRLSIL.

The CDR3 sequence: CASSLSLGDGGYTF. The CDR3 nucleotides are TGTGCCAGCAGCTTAAGCCTCGGGGACGGTGGCTACACCTTC. The chain carries TRBV7-2 and TRBJ1-2; D may be TRBD1 (5 bases). V was cut by 2 bases and J by 7 bases, with 14 bases left in between. Germline CDR1 and CDR2: SGHTA and FQGNSA. CDR3 length: 14 amino acids. Complete variable domain (other parts from reference TRBV7-2 and TRBJ1-2): GAGVSQSPSNKVTEKGKDVELRCDPISGHTALYWYRQSLGQGLEFLIYFQGNSAPDKSGLPSDRFSAERTGGSVSTLTIQRTQQEDSAVYLCASSLSLGDGGYTFGSGTRLTVV.

The rearrangement links TRBV2 to TRBJ1-4, with TRBD1 as a possible D gene (5 bases). The germline V and J ends were trimmed by 5 bases and 4 bases, with 11 bases remaining between them. This CDR3 contains 14 residues. Germline-derived CDR1 and CDR2 are SNHLY and FYNNEI. The CDR3 is CASSWGWNNEKLFF. The CDR3 bases are TGTGCCAGCAGTTGGGGCTGGAATAATGAAAAACTGTTTTTT.